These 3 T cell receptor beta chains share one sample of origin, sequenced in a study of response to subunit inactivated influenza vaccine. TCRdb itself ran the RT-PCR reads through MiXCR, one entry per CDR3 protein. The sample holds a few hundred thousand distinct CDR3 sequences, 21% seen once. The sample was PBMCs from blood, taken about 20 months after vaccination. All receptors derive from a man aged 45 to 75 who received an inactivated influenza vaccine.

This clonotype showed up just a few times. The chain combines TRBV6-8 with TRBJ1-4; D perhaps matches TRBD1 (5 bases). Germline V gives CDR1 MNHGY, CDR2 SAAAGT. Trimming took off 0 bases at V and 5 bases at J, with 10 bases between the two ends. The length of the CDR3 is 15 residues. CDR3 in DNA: TGTGCCAGCAGTTACTCGAGGGGACCGAATGAAAAACTGTTTTTT. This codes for CASSYSRGPNEKLFF.

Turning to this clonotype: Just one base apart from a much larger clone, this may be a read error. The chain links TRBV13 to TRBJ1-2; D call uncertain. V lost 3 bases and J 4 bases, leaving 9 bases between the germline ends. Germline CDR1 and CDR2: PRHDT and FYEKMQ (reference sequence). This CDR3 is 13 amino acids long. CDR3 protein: CASSFGSFYGYTF. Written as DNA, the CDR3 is TGTGCCAGCAGCTTCGGGTCATTCTATGGCTACACCTTC.

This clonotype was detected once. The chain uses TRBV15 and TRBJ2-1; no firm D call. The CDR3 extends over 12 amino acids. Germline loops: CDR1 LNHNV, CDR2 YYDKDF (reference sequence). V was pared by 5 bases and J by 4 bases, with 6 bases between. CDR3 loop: CATSLSYNEQFF. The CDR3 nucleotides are TGTGCCACCAGCCTCTCGTACAATGAGCAGTTCTTC.